The 28 T cell receptor beta chains below come from one sample, sequenced in a study of human T cells and chemical hapten exposure. MiXCR, run by TCRdb on the RACE reads, gives a single entry per CDR3 protein. The sample includes some 120,000 distinct CDR3 sequences, roughly an eighth of them seen just once. Time point in this sample: patch test 1, 2 weeks after DPC sensitization. Treatment in this sample: therapeutic diphenylcyclopropenone sensitization with weekly scalp DPC. This material consisted of whole blood, taken in connection with sensitization to the hapten diphenylcyclopropenone (DPC). The receptors originated from a woman between 45 and 65 years old with alopecia areata. Some clones in this sample may be carry-over from other donors' samples.

This clonotype was seen a few times. The chain couples TRBV9 to TRBJ2-2; 9 bases are a match to TRBD2. The CDR3 totals 16 residues. The ends lost 0 bases at V and 5 bases at J; junction bases unmatched: 5. Looked up from germline, CDR1 is SGDLS and CDR2 is YYNGEE. CDR3 nucleotides: TGTGCCAGCAGCGTAGCGGTAGCGGGGGCAACCGGGGAGCTGTTTTTT. Protein product: CASSVAVAGATGELFF.

The V call is TRBV6-5, the J call TRBJ1-1; D is possibly TRBD1 (5 bases). The CDR3 is made up of 15 amino acids. Germline-derived CDR1 and CDR2 are MNHEY and SVGAGI. Between the trimmed V and J ends, which lost 5 bases and 0 bases, there was a span of 13 bases. CDR3 in amino acids: CASSQGDRMNTEAFF. CDR3 DNA sequence: TGTGCCAGCAGTCAGGGAGACAGAATGAACACTGAAGCTTTCTTT.

At least ten counts were recorded for this clonotype. V gene TRBV29-1 combines with J gene TRBJ1-1; no definite D call. CDR1 SQVTM and CDR2 ANQGSEA come from the germline V gene. V lost 6 bases to trimming and J lost 4 bases, with 12 bases between them. CDR3 length equals 12 residues. The CDR3 nucleotides are TGCAGCGTCGATAGGGATGGCACTGAAGCTTTCTTT. It codes for CSVDRDGTEAFF.

The chain links TRBV4-1 to TRBJ2-7, with 10 bases aligning to TRBD1. Germline V CDR1 and CDR2: MGHRA, YSYEKL. The CDR3 has 17 amino acids. Unmatched junction bases numbered 10, after V lost 4 bases and J lost 1 base. The DNA of the CDR3 is TGCGCCAGCAGCCCGCCCCCCGGGACAGGGGAGTCCTACGAGCAGTACTTC. This sequence encodes CASSPPPGTGESYEQYF.

The chain is built from TRBV5-1 and TRBJ2-1; unclear D gene. The CDR3 consists of 12 residues. The germline V gene has CDR1 SGHRS and CDR2 YFSETQ. The germline V and J ends were trimmed by 1 base and 7 bases, with 6 bases remaining between them. CDR3: CASSLSQNEQFF. CDR3 bases: TGCGCCAGCAGCTTGAGCCAAAATGAGCAGTTCTTC.

This clonotype has a count of ten or more. The chain is built from TRBV20-1 and TRBJ2-1, with D hard to call. This CDR3 has 13 residues. CDR1 is DFQATT and CDR2 is SNEGSKA in the germline V gene (reference sequence). V was trimmed by 5 bases and J by 4 bases, leaving 12 bases between them. CDR3 in DNA: TGCAGTGCTCTCCCCGCTCCTTACAATGAGCAGTTCTTC. It specifies CSALPAPYNEQFF.

The genes are TRBV29-1 and TRBJ1-4, with 9 bases that match TRBD1. Germline V gene sequence: CDR1 SQVTM, CDR2 ANQGSEA. This CDR3 is built from 15 residues. The V segment lost 3 bases and the J segment 8 bases; nucleotides outside the gene matches: 10. The chain's CDR3 is CSVDDEGQGSEKLFF. The CDR3 bases are TGCAGCGTTGATGACGAGGGACAGGGTTCCGAAAAACTGTTTTTT.

As regards this clonotype: The junction departs from germline at one end; a sequencing error may be responsible. The chain links TRBV20-1 to TRBJ1-4; tentatively, D is TRBD1 (5 bases). CDR3 length: 12 amino acids. Germline V gene sequence: CDR1 DFQATT, CDR2 SNEGSKA (reference sequence). The CDR3 loop reads CCARRAGEKLFF. The CDR3 DNA follows: TGCTGTGCACGCAGGGCTGGGGAAAAACTGTTTTTT.

In this sample, this clonotype turned up a few times. In nucleotides, the CDR3 is TGTGCCAGCACAAGAACGAACACCGGGGAGCTGTTTTTT. It translates to CASTRTNTGELFF. The gene calls are TRBV6-1 and TRBJ2-2, with D uncertain. The CDR3 runs 13 residues. Per the germline V gene, CDR1 is MNHNS and CDR2 is SASEGT. V was cut by 7 bases and J by 0 bases, with 6 bases left in between.

This clonotype was counted only a few times. V is TRBV5-5 and J is TRBJ1-1, with D unresolved. Trimming pared 1 base from V and 1 base from J, leaving 14 bases between. The CDR3 spans 16 residues. Per germline, CDR1 SGHKS and CDR2 YYEKEE (reference sequence). The CDR3 sequence: CASSLRLILKNTEAFF. DNA for the CDR3: TGTGCCAGCAGCTTGCGTTTAATACTGAAGAACACTGAAGCTTTCTTT.

This clonotype occurred a few times. The chain has TRBV19 and TRBJ2-3; D remains ambiguous. V lost 3 bases, J lost 6 bases, and 7 bases lay in between. From germline, CDR1 is LNHDA and CDR2 SQIVND (reference sequence). The CDR3 spans 12 residues. The CDR3 here is CASSIRADTQYF. In nucleotides, the CDR3 is TGTGCCAGTAGTATTCGGGCGGATACGCAGTATTTT.

This chain connects TRBV7-9 to TRBJ2-3, with 9 bases identical to TRBD2. The junction had 6 bases not matched to a gene; V was cut back by 5 bases and J by 0 bases. CDR1 and CDR2 (germline): SEHNR, FQNEAQ (reference sequence). The CDR3 runs 16 residues. The CDR3 loop reads CASSPIAGESTDTQYF. The CDR3 DNA follows: TGTGCCAGCAGCCCCATAGCGGGAGAGAGCACAGATACGCAGTATTTT.

The chain employs TRBV3-1 and TRBJ1-1; D unresolved. V lost 3 bases to trimming and J lost 4 bases, with 9 bases between them. Per the germline V gene, CDR1 is LGHDT and CDR2 is YNNKEL (reference sequence). The CDR3 has 13 amino acids. The CDR3 DNA reads as TGTGCCAGCAGCCACCATCTGCGCACTGAAGCTTTCTTT. This translates into CASSHHLRTEAFF. The full variable domain, its missing parts supplied by reference TRBV3-1 and TRBJ1-1, is DTAVSQTPKYLVTQMGNDKSIKCEQNLGHDTMYWYKQDSKKFLKIMFSYNNKELIINETVPNRFSPKSPDKAHLNLHINSLELGDSAVYFCASSHHLRTEAFFGQGTRLTVV.

V and J are TRBV29-1 and TRBJ2-5, with D hard to call. With 3 bases removed from V and 5 bases from J, the gap between germline ends came to 7 bases. Germline V lookup: CDR1 SQVTM, CDR2 ANQGSEA. The CDR3 covers 11 residues. The CDR3 sequence is CSVDPNETQYF. In DNA, the CDR3 is TGCAGCGTTGACCCCAATGAGACCCAGTACTTC.

This clonotype was found many times. V gene TRBV6-5 combines with J gene TRBJ2-7, with 11 bases identical to TRBD2. The ends lost 4 bases at V and 0 bases at J; junction bases unmatched: 5. CDR1 and CDR2 (germline): MNHEY, SVGAGI. The CDR3 length is 16 residues. The CDR3 nucleotides read TGTGCCAGCAGTTCGCGACTAGCGGGAAGCTCCTACGAGCAGTACTTC. This gives the protein CASSSRLAGSSYEQYF.

This clonotype has ten or more counts. This chain joins TRBV6-5 and TRBJ1-2; D is possibly TRBD1 (6 bases). Between the trimmed V and J ends, which lost 2 bases and 8 bases, there was a span of 18 bases. Germline loops: CDR1 MNHEY, CDR2 SVGAGI. The CDR3 covers 15 residues. The CDR3 reads CASSYDRTEMWGYTF. The CDR3 DNA sequence: TGTGCCAGCAGTTACGATCGGACAGAGATGTGGGGCTACACCTTC.

This clonotype has a handful of counts. This chain connects TRBV3-1 to TRBJ2-1; possibly TRBD2 for D (6 bases). The CDR3 consists of 15 residues. Germline CDR1 LGHDT, CDR2 YNNKEL (reference sequence). The V and J ends lost 0 bases and 9 bases respectively, with 15 bases between them. CDR3 protein: CASSQEAGPPVEQFF. The CDR3 DNA reads TGTGCCAGCAGCCAAGAGGCGGGACCCCCGGTTGAGCAGTTCTTC.

In this sample, this clonotype turned up a few times. The germline gene is not matched at one end of the junction; a read error may be the cause. The chain is built from TRBV28 and TRBJ2-1; the D gene is possibly TRBD1 (6 bases). Germline V gene data show CDR1 as MDHEN and CDR2 as SYDVKM. CDR3 length: 12 amino acids. Here the CDR3 reads CASSPTTGSLGF. The CDR3 DNA sequence: TGTGCCAGCAGTCCCACGACAGGAAGTCTTGGGTTC.

The chain couples TRBV28 to TRBJ2-7, with TRBD2 matching over 7 bases. The CDR3 sequence is 11 residues long. The germline gives CDR1 MDHEN, CDR2 SYDVKM. The trim removed 9 bases at V and 2 bases at J, leaving 1 base unmatched. CDR3 residues: CASGGAYEQYF. Written as DNA, the CDR3 is TGTGCCAGTGGGGGGGCCTACGAGCAGTACTTC.

The chain recombines TRBV20-1 with TRBJ2-1; 7 nucleotides match TRBD1. Germline V gives CDR1 DFQATT, CDR2 SNEGSKA (reference sequence). This CDR3 is 14 amino acids long. V trimming: 5 bases; J trimming: 4 bases; junction bases outside the gene matches: 8. The CDR3 DNA reads as TGCAGTGCTGCAGGGGGAGAATTGTACAATGAGCAGTTCTTC. It translates to CSAAGGELYNEQFF.

The genes are TRBV27 and TRBJ1-5; D gene uncertain. The germline V gene encodes CDR1 MNHEY and CDR2 SMNVEV (reference sequence). The CDR3 sequence is 11 residues long. Trimming shortened V by 6 bases and J by 5 bases, and 5 bases separated the two germline ends. This CDR3 is CASRNDQPQHF. CDR3 in DNA: TGTGCCAGCAGGAATGATCAGCCCCAGCATTTT.

The chain uses TRBV7-9 and TRBJ2-1; D possibly matches TRBD1 or TRBD2 (5 bases each). The CDR3 runs 15 residues. V was clipped by 2 bases and J by 4 bases, with 12 bases between them. CDR1 and CDR2 (germline): SEHNR, FQNEAQ (reference sequence). The CDR3 loop is CASSLPGPLYNEQFF. CDR3 DNA: TGTGCCAGCAGCTTACCGGGACCGTTGTACAATGAGCAGTTCTTC.

The CDR3 bases are TGTGCCAGCAGTTTACCCGGGACTAGGAAATTTTACGAGCAGTACTTC. This translates into CASSLPGTRKFYEQYF. The chain employs TRBV7-2 and TRBJ2-7; 8 bases match TRBD2. The CDR3 extends over 16 amino acids. The germline V gene encodes CDR1 SGHTA and CDR2 FQGNSA. J was trimmed by 4 bases and V by 6 bases; bases with no gene match: 14. The complete variable domain, with remaining parts taken from reference TRBV7-2 and TRBJ2-7, reads GAGVSQSPSNKVTEKGKDVELRCDPISGHTALYWYRQSLGQGLEFLIYFQGNSAPDKSGLPSDRFSAERTGGSVSTLTIQRTQQEDSAVYLCASSLPGTRKFYEQYFGPGTRLTVT.

This chain uses TRBV18 with TRBJ2-7; the D gene is possibly TRBD1 (6 bases). Per germline, CDR1 KGHSH and CDR2 LQKENI. The CDR3 loop spans 13 amino acids. The V and J ends lost 2 bases and 6 bases respectively, with 11 bases between them. The CDR3 loop is CASSPGGGFEQYF. Written as DNA, the CDR3 is TGTGCCAGCTCACCAGGGGGCGGTTTCGAGCAGTACTTC.

The chain recombines TRBV7-2 with TRBJ2-2, with 7 nucleotides matching TRBD1. Germline trimming cut 5 bases from V and 4 bases from J; bases unmatched to any gene: 4. CDR1 and CDR2 (germline): SGHTA, FQGNSA. The CDR3 extends over 14 amino acids. The CDR3 is CASSIDRVTGELFF. For the CDR3, the DNA is TGTGCCAGCAGCATAGACAGGGTCACCGGGGAGCTGTTTTTT.

This clonotype was counted only a few times. The chain links TRBV10-1 to TRBJ1-1; D is ambiguous. CDR1 WNHNN and CDR2 SYGVQD come from the germline V gene (reference sequence). Trimming cost V 1 base and J 5 bases, with 11 bases left between them. The CDR3 spans 14 residues. The DNA for the CDR3 is TGCGCCAGCAGTGAGTGGAGTAAAAGGACTGAAGCTTTCTTT. It is translated as CASSEWSKRTEAFF.

The rearrangement joins TRBV28 to TRBJ2-3; TRBD1 matches 11 bases. The CDR3 has 15 amino acids. Trimming took 2 bases from V and 5 from J; bases not matched to a gene: 3. Germline-derived CDR1 and CDR2 are MDHEN and SYDVKM. CDR3 DNA sequence: TGTGCCAGCAGTTTACTCGGGACAGGGGGAGATACGCAGTATTTT. It translates to CASSLLGTGGDTQYF.

The table lists this clonotype with many counts. The rearrangement uses TRBV14 and TRBJ2-2; no clear D. The CDR3 is 13 residues long. V lost 2 bases, J lost 5 bases, and 6 bases lay in between. Germline CDR1 reads SGHDN; CDR2 reads FVKESK. The CDR3 here is CASSQRRTGELFF. Written as DNA, the CDR3 is TGTGCCAGCAGCCAACGGCGGACCGGGGAGCTGTTTTTT.